These 19 T cell receptor beta chains share one sample of origin, sequenced in a study of T cells in localized non-small cell lung cancer. The method was immunoSEQ multiplex PCR; TCRdb's version includes in-frame clones alone and lacks a portion of them. Here the sample spans about 55,000 clones, roughly 88% being singletons. The input for sequencing was peripheral blood mononuclear cells, taken before any cancer treatment. The receptors derive from a man between 40 and 69 years old with stage III lung adenocarcinoma.

This clone has just a few counts. The chain employs TRBV30 and TRBJ1-5; possibly TRBD1 for D (5 bases). The germline gives CDR1 GTSNPN, CDR2 SVGIG (reference sequence). V lost 2 bases and J 2 bases, leaving 7 bases between the germline ends. CDR3 length equals 13 residues. CDR3 loop: CAWSKGGNQPQHF. The CDR3 DNA sequence: TGTGCCTGGAGTAAAGGGGGCAATCAGCCCCAGCATTTT.

V and J are TRBV6-6 and TRBJ1-1; D may be TRBD1 (6 bases). V gave up 5 bases and J gave up 4 bases, with 14 bases separating them. This CDR3 region has 14 residues. Germline V gives CDR1 MNHNY, CDR2 SVGAGI (reference sequence). The CDR3 is CASSDGGGSTEAFF. In DNA form, the CDR3 reads TGTGCCAGCAGTGACGGGGGCGGGAGCACTGAAGCTTTCTTT.

This clone was observed a few times. The rearrangement uses TRBV29-1 and TRBJ1-1, with a possible D match to TRBD1 (5 bases). This CDR3 comprises 12 residues. CDR1 is SQVTM, CDR2 ANQGSEA, per germline. V dropped 2 bases and J dropped 4 bases, with 8 bases sitting between them. CDR3 protein: CSVERGATEAFF. The CDR3 nucleotides are TGCAGCGTTGAAAGAGGGGCCACTGAAGCTTTCTTT.

In nucleotides, the CDR3 is TGTGCCAGCAGCTTACTCGCTGGGAATCCGTACTTC. It codes for CASSLLAGNPYF. The chain carries TRBV11-2 and TRBJ2-7, with unresolved D. The V gene's germline CDR1 is SGHAT and CDR2 FQNNGV. V was pared by 2 bases and J by 12 bases, with 14 bases between. This CDR3 has 12 amino acids.

This chain connects TRBV11-3 to TRBJ2-7; unclear D gene. The V gene lost 0 bases and the J gene lost 1 base, with 7 bases spanning the gap. The CDR3 is 14 amino acids. The germline CDR1 and CDR2 sequences are SGHNT and YENEEA. DNA for the CDR3: TGTGCCAGCAGCTTAGATCCAGATTCCTACGAGCAGTACTTC. Protein product: CASSLDPDSYEQYF.

The genes are TRBV6-5 and TRBJ2-5; D is perhaps TRBD2 (6 bases). The CDR3 covers 14 residues. Germline-derived CDR1 and CDR2 are MNHEY and SVGAGI. The V end was cut by 7 bases, the J end by 5 bases, with 17 bases between. Here the CDR3 reads CASTSPGEVETQYF. The CDR3 bases are TGTGCCAGCACCTCCCCTGGGGAGGTGGAGACCCAGTACTTC.

The chain combines TRBV5-4 with TRBJ2-1; D unclear. CDR3 length equals 14 residues. Trimming removed 4 bases from V and 5 bases from J, with 13 bases in between. Per the germline V gene, CDR1 is SGHNT and CDR2 is YYREEE (reference sequence). CDR3 bases: TGTGCCAGCAGCCTGGACCTTCTGAACAATGAGCAGTTCTTC. It yields the protein CASSLDLLNNEQFF.

The chain employs TRBV19 and TRBJ1-1; tentative D call: TRBD1 (6 bases). The CDR3 covers 12 residues. The germline CDR1 and CDR2 sequences are LNHDA and SQIVND (reference sequence). CDR3 nucleotides: TGTGGAAGTGAGGACAGCAACACTGAAGCTTTCTTT. Protein sequence: CGSEDSNTEAFF.

This rearrangement joins TRBV19 to TRBJ1-1; 7 bases align to TRBD1. Per the germline V gene, CDR1 is LNHDA and CDR2 is SQIVND (reference sequence). With 5 bases clipped from V and 7 bases from J, the junction kept 10 bases outside the gene matches. The length of the CDR3 is 14 residues. For the CDR3, the DNA is TGTGCCAGTAGTTTCATGCAGGGGGGTTTTGAAGCTTTCTTT. Its protein product is CASSFMQGGFEAFF.

Points on this clone: Other DNA sequences within the sample encode an identical CDR3. The chain is built from TRBV2 and TRBJ2-7, with a tentative D call TRBD2 (5 bases). V gave up 6 bases and J gave up 2 bases, with 5 bases separating them. Germline lookup yields CDR1 SNHLY and CDR2 FYNNEI. The CDR3 totals 11 residues. The CDR3 region has the DNA TGTGCCAGCAGCGGGGCCTACGAGCAGTACTTC. This codes for CASSGAYEQYF.

This clone came up once. The V call is TRBV6-5, the J call TRBJ2-3; D possibly matches TRBD1 or TRBD2 (7 bases each). Per germline, CDR1 MNHEY and CDR2 SVGAGI. The CDR3 spans 13 residues. V gave up 8 bases and J gave up 0 bases, with 9 bases separating them. The CDR3 spells CASQGGSTDTQYF. The CDR3 nucleotides read TGTGCCAGCCAGGGGGGGAGCACAGATACGCAGTATTTT.

V and J are TRBV7-9 and TRBJ1-4, with D possibly matching TRBD1 (6 bases). V was clipped by 2 bases and J by 4 bases, with 8 bases between them. Germline CDR1 reads SEHNR; CDR2 reads FQNEAQ (reference sequence). There are 14 residues in the CDR3. The CDR3 DNA reads TGTGCCAGCAGCTTATCACAGGGTAATGAAAAACTGTTTTTT. Its protein is CASSLSQGNEKLFF.

This clone was observed once. The CDR3 coding sequence is TGTGCCAGCAGCCGCCCCGGGACAACTGCCTACAATGAGCAGTTCTTC. This gives the protein CASSRPGTTAYNEQFF. The V call is TRBV5-6, the J call TRBJ2-1; TRBD1 might be the D (6 bases). V gave up 4 bases and J gave up 2 bases, with 16 bases separating them. The germline V gene has CDR1 SGHDT and CDR2 YYEEEE. The CDR3 consists of 16 residues.

This chain connects TRBV9 to TRBJ1-1, with D perhaps TRBD1 (6 bases). The germline V gene encodes CDR1 SGDLS and CDR2 YYNGEE. The germline V and J ends were trimmed by 4 bases and 5 bases, with 15 bases remaining between them. The CDR3 runs 14 residues. CDR3 amino acids: CASSTGGGGTEAFF. CDR3 nucleotides: TGTGCCAGCAGCACCGGCGGGGGCGGTACTGAAGCTTTCTTT. Based on the CDR3 plus reference TRBV9 and TRBJ1-1, the full variable domain is DSGVTQTPKHLITATGQRVTLRCSPRSGDLSVYWYQQSLDQGLQFLIQYYNGEERAKGNILERFSAQQFPDLHSELNLSSLELGDSALYFCASSTGGGGTEAFFGQGTRLTVV.

This chain joins TRBV2 and TRBJ1-1; 7 bases match TRBD1. V dropped 2 bases and J dropped 0; count of bases not matched to a gene: 12. Per the germline V gene, CDR1 is SNHLY and CDR2 is FYNNEI. The CDR3 has 18 amino acids. In DNA, the CDR3 is TGTGCCAGCAGTGAAATCCGGCAGGGGGGTACCATGAACACTGAAGCTTTCTTT. It codes for CASSEIRQGGTMNTEAFF.

The genes are TRBV4-1 and TRBJ2-3; 7 bases match TRBD2. This CDR3 spans 16 amino acids. Germline V gene data show CDR1 as MGHRA and CDR2 as YSYEKL. V shed 1 base and J 6 bases; nucleotides not matched to a gene: 10. The CDR3 DNA reads TGCGCCAGCAGCCAAGGAACTGGCGGGAGTGGCGATACGCAGTATTTT. Translated, it gives CASSQGTGGSGDTQYF.

The CDR3 nucleotides read TGTGCCAGCAGCTCGACAGGATTTGATACGCAGTATTTT. This sequence encodes CASSSTGFDTQYF. The gene calls are TRBV5-6 and TRBJ2-3, with a weak D call TRBD1 (6 bases). Trimming pared 3 bases from V and 6 bases from J, leaving 11 bases between. From germline, CDR1 is SGHDT and CDR2 YYEEEE. The CDR3 loop spans 13 amino acids.

The J gene is TRBJ1-2, the V gene TRBV2, with D tentatively TRBD1 (6 bases). The V end lost 4 bases, the J end lost 8 bases, and 14 bases lay between the germline ends. Germline V lookup: CDR1 SNHLY, CDR2 FYNNEI. CDR3 length: 13 residues. The CDR3 DNA reads as TGTGCCAGCAGTGTGGGGACAAAGCGGGGCTACACCTTC. It is translated as CASSVGTKRGYTF.

The chain employs TRBV7-3 and TRBJ1-3, with D maybe TRBD1 (5 bases). Germline CDR1 SGHTA, CDR2 FQGTGA. The ends were cut back, 0 bases at V and 2 bases at J, with 11 bases in the middle. The CDR3 length is 16 residues. The CDR3 DNA sequence: TGTGCCAGCAGCTTAACGGGGCCTAGGGCTGGAAACACCATATATTTT. It codes for CASSLTGPRAGNTIYF.